One and the same sample provided the 7 T cell receptor beta chains below, sequenced in a study of cytomegalovirus exposure and HLA in healthy donors (dated by TCRdb to 2016 to 2017). The library was prepared using the immunoSEQ multiplex PCR assay. For the multiplex PCR, a mixture combining 60 forward primers for TCR Vbeta segments and 13 reverse primers for TCR Jbeta segments was used. Drawn from immuneACCESS, this table holds only the in-frame rearrangements with V and J called that TCRdb kept. Clones are partly lost; checked studies trace under half to an unresolved V gene and leave the rest unexplained. Present in this sample are about 160,000 clones, approximately 86% of which were seen just once. About 2% of the sample is taken by the ten largest. The sequenced material came from PBMCs. These receptor sequences come from a woman aged 18-35 years in good health and CMV-seronegative.

This clone was observed a few times. V is TRBV19 and J is TRBJ2-7, with D possibly being TRBD2 (5 bases). The CDR3 sequence is 12 residues long. Between the trimmed V and J ends, which lost 5 bases and 4 bases, there was a span of 9 bases. Germline V CDR1 and CDR2: LNHDA, SQIVND (reference sequence). The CDR3 DNA is TGTGCCAGTAGTCCGGGCGGGTACGAGCAGTACTTC. Its protein product is CASSPGGYEQYF.

V is TRBV28 and J is TRBJ1-6; D possibly corresponds to TRBD1 (6 bases). The germline V gene has CDR1 MDHEN and CDR2 SYDVKM. Trimming removed 7 bases from V and 3 bases from J, with 7 bases in between. CDR3 size: 13 residues. The CDR3 nucleotides read TGTGCCAGCAACAGGGTCTATAATTCACCCCTCCACTTT. It is translated as CASNRVYNSPLHF. Filled out from reference TRBV28 and TRBJ1-6, the complete variable domain reads DVKVTQSSRYLVKRTGEKVFLECVQDMDHENMFWYRQDPGLGLRLIYFSYDVKMKEKGDIPEGYSVSREKKERFSLILESASTNQTSMYLCASNRVYNSPLHFGNGTRLTVT.

The gene calls are TRBV6-5 and TRBJ2-4; D not certain. From germline, CDR1 is MNHEY and CDR2 SVGAGI. This CDR3 comprises 13 residues. Trimming removed 2 bases from V and 8 bases from J, with 10 bases in between. The CDR3 nucleotides read TGTGCCAGCAGTTACATCCCCGGAGACATTCAGTACTTC. It encodes CASSYIPGDIQYF.

V gene TRBV6-6 combines with J gene TRBJ2-5, with a weak D call TRBD1 (6 bases). The CDR3 spans 13 residues. V shed 5 bases and J shed 4 bases, with 11 bases lying between them. Germline CDR1 and CDR2: MNHNY and SVGAGI (reference sequence). The DNA of the CDR3 is TGTGCCAGCAGTCTACAGGGTAGAGAGACCCAGTACTTC. Translation: CASSLQGRETQYF.

The V gene is TRBV9, the J gene TRBJ2-3; 12 bases match TRBD2. The CDR3 is 17 residues long. Germline CDR1 reads SGDLS; CDR2 reads YYNGEE. Germline trimming cut 3 bases from V and 4 bases from J; bases unmatched to any gene: 9. CDR3 sequence: CASSERPTSGSADTQYF. The CDR3 coding sequence is TGTGCCAGCAGCGAGAGGCCGACTAGCGGGAGCGCAGATACGCAGTATTTT.

V and J are TRBV4-2 and TRBJ2-3; the D gene is possibly TRBD2 (5 bases). Germline V gene data show CDR1 as LGHNA and CDR2 as YNFKEQ. The CDR3 runs 15 residues. V was trimmed by 0 bases and J by 3 bases, leaving 10 bases between them. CDR3 sequence: CASSQDGRVTDTQYF. In DNA form, the CDR3 reads TGTGCCAGCAGCCAAGATGGGCGGGTTACAGATACGCAGTATTTT.

The chain uses TRBV5-4 and TRBJ2-3; 8 bases agree with TRBD1. Germline loops: CDR1 SGHNT, CDR2 YYREEE (reference sequence). CDR3 length equals 14 residues. The V segment lost 0 bases and the J segment 6 bases; nucleotides outside the gene matches: 3. CDR3 DNA sequence: TGTGCCAGCAGCTTGGGACAGGGGAAGGATACGCAGTATTTT. Encoded protein: CASSLGQGKDTQYF.